The source of this T cell receptor (beta chain) is a study of shared clonotypes between healthy human individuals. Study background: Researchers assigned three CD4 naive, three CD4 memory, two CD8 naive and one CD8 memory plate to each donor. The study's findings and limits: Sampling included only blood; tissue repertoires likely differ.

The repertoire was sequenced with immunoSEQ multiplex PCR; TCRdb's copy has only in-frame clones and lacks some. The repertoire has over a million clones, roughly 70% of them found once; the top ten carry about 1.5%. Donors were Caucasian adults residing in Nashville, Tennessee, USA. Germline loops: CDR1 LNHDA, CDR2 SQIVND (reference sequence). The V gene lost 9 bases and the J gene lost 2 bases, with 19 bases spanning the gap. The CDR3 runs 15 residues. About this clone itself: What it binds is not known.

Specimen: memory CD4+ T cells sorted from blood. As to subset: CD45RA-negative fraction. This receptor was taken from a man aged 18 to 35 in good health. This chain joins TRBV19 and TRBJ1-1; TRBD1 might be the D (5 bases). The CDR3 DNA reads TGTGCCAGCGAAAAAACCGGCCAGGGAAACACTGAAGCTTTCTTT. This codes for CASEKTGQGNTEAFF.